Given below is one T cell receptor (beta chain) in context. This specimen comes from a study of blood T cell repertoires in COVID-19. Study overall: T cells, B-cell-depleted T cells, or PBMCs supplied cDNA or gDNA.

There are 15 residues in the CDR3. CDR1 is SGHTS and CDR2 is YDEGEE in the germline V gene. The V gene lost 4 bases and the J gene lost 4 bases, with 17 bases spanning the gap. Under the authors' procedure: Reference gene primer amplification gave estimated nucleated cell counts. TCRdb's table, derived via immunoSEQ multiplex PCR, lists solely in-frame clones and lacks some. D and trimming were read from the DNA, whereas the V and J calls and clone size are those reported in that table. There are tens of thousands of clones in the sample; 75% to 85% occur only once, and roughly an eighth lies in the top ten.

Material for sequencing was peripheral blood. This chain uses TRBV5-8 with TRBJ1-2; possible D gene TRBD1, 6 bases. The sequence derives from a human donor with acute or convalescent COVID-19. The donor label of this sample is uncertain. The CDR3 region is CASSPRGQGPYGYTF. CDR3 sequence (DNA): TGTGCCAGCAGCCCGCGGGGGCAGGGACCCTATGGCTACACCTTC. The full variable domain, with the rest looked up from reference TRBV5-8 and TRBJ1-2, is EAGVTQSPTHLIKTRGQQATLRCSPISGHTSVYWYQQALGLGLQFLLWYDEGEERNRGNFPPRFSGRQFPNYSSELNVNALELEDSALYLCASSPRGQGPYGYTFGSGTRLTVV.